These 29 T cell receptor beta chains were all obtained from the same sample, sequenced in a study of cytomegalovirus exposure and HLA in healthy donors (dated by TCRdb to the late 2010s). Libraries were constructed by the immunoSEQ multiplex PCR assay. For the multiplex PCR, a mixture combining 60 forward primers for TCR Vbeta segments and 13 reverse primers for TCR Jbeta segments was used. The immuneACCESS repertoire file appears here via TCRdb, limited to in-frame rearrangements. These files lack a portion of the clones; in checked studies, under half of the deficit traces to unresolved V genes, and the cause of the others is not known. Within this sample are around 200,000 clones, with over 70% of them counted one time only. The ten top clones hold 3.8% of the sample. The sample consisted of PBMCs. The source is a man aged 50 to 59 in good health and CMV-seronegative.

The J gene is TRBJ1-1, the V gene TRBV5-1, with no clear D. The ends were cut back, 0 bases at V and 1 base at J, with 7 bases in the middle. The CDR3 has 14 amino acids. Germline V gene sequence: CDR1 SGHRS, CDR2 YFSETQ. As DNA, the CDR3 is TGCGCCAGCAGCTTGGGAGCAGGGAACACTGAAGCTTTCTTT. Its protein product is CASSLGAGNTEAFF.

This rearrangement joins TRBV15 to TRBJ2-7, with D uncertain. The CDR3 is made up of 12 amino acids. The germline V gene encodes CDR1 LNHNV and CDR2 YYDKDF (reference sequence). V was clipped by 1 base and J by 9 bases, with 10 bases between them. The CDR3 bases are TGTGCCACCAGCAGAGCCCTAACTGGGCAGTACTTC. Residues: CATSRALTGQYF.

V usage is TRBV6-5 and J usage is TRBJ2-7; tentative D call: TRBD1 (5 bases). This CDR3 is 15 amino acids long. V gave up 0 bases and J gave up 2 bases, with 11 bases separating them. Germline V gene lookup returns CDR1 MNHEY and CDR2 SVGAGI. The CDR3, as DNA: TGTGCCAGCAGTTACTCGAATTCAGGGACCTACGAGCAGTACTTC. Protein product: CASSYSNSGTYEQYF.

This sequence joins TRBV5-1 and TRBJ2-7, with 10 bases fitting TRBD2. The CDR3 has 15 amino acids. The germline CDR1 and CDR2 sequences are SGHRS and YFSETQ. J gave up 3 bases and V 0 bases, and 3 bases lay outside the gene matches. Written as DNA, the CDR3 is TGCGCCAGCAGCTTGGCGCTAGCGGGGGTCTACGAGCAGTACTTC. Translating it yields CASSLALAGVYEQYF.

This chain uses TRBV7-6 with TRBJ1-5; D might be TRBD1 (5 bases). With 1 base removed from V and 6 bases from J, the gap between germline ends came to 16 bases. CDR3 length: 16 amino acids. Per germline, CDR1 SGHVS and CDR2 FNYEAQ. DNA for the CDR3: TGTGCCAGCAGCTTAGGGGGCGGCGGGGGTGGTCAGCCCCAGCATTTT. Amino acid sequence: CASSLGGGGGGQPQHF.

J is TRBJ1-6 and V is TRBV2; D possibly corresponds to TRBD1 (6 bases). The V end was cut by 6 bases, the J end by 11 bases, with 11 bases between. This CDR3 spans 12 amino acids. Germline CDR1 is SNHLY and CDR2 is FYNNEI. CDR3 loop: CASRGDIAPLHF. CDR3 DNA sequence: TGTGCCAGCAGGGGGGACATAGCACCCCTCCACTTT. The whole variable domain, filled in from reference TRBV2 and TRBJ1-6, reads EPEVTQTPSHQVTQMGQEVILRCVPISNHLYFYWYRQILGQKVEFLVSFYNNEISEKSEIFDDQFSVERPDGSNFTLKIRSTKLEDSAMYFCASRGDIAPLHFGNGTRLTVT.

This rearrangement joins TRBV27 to TRBJ1-2; 10 bases align to TRBD1. The CDR3 totals 15 residues. Trimming took 2 bases from V and 5 from J; bases not matched to a gene: 5. CDR1 MNHEY and CDR2 SMNVEV come from the germline V gene (reference sequence). The CDR3 DNA follows: TGTGCCAGCAGTTTAACGGACAGGGGGGATTATGGCTACACCTTC. Protein product: CASSLTDRGDYGYTF.

The chain uses TRBV13 and TRBJ1-1, with 8 bases aligning to TRBD1. The ends lost 5 bases at V and 5 bases at J; junction bases unmatched: 10. Germline V gene sequence: CDR1 PRHDT, CDR2 FYEKMQ (reference sequence). CDR3 length: 15 amino acids. CDR3 bases: TGTGCCAGCAGCAGGCGGACAGGGTGGTCGACTGAAGCTTTCTTT. Translating gives CASSRRTGWSTEAFF. Using reference TRBV13 and TRBJ1-1 for the parts outside the CDR3, the full variable domain is AAGVIQSPRHLIKEKRETATLKCYPIPRHDTVYWYQQGPGQDPQFLISFYEKMQSDKGSIPDRFSAQQFSDYHSELNMSSLELGDSALYFCASSRRTGWSTEAFFGQGTRLTVV.

The V call is TRBV5-4, the J call TRBJ2-5, with 7 nucleotides matching TRBD2. CDR3 size: 15 residues. V lost 0 bases, J lost 2 bases, and 4 bases stayed unmatched. Germline V gene data show CDR1 as SGHNT and CDR2 as YYREEE (reference sequence). CDR3 protein: CASSLAGGSQETQYF. The CDR3 DNA follows: TGTGCCAGCAGCTTGGCCGGGGGGTCTCAAGAGACCCAGTACTTC. Looking up the rest from reference TRBV5-4 and TRBJ2-5 gives the full variable domain: ETGVTQSPTHLIKTRGQQVTLRCSSQSGHNTVSWYQQALGQGPQFIFQYYREEENGRGNFPPRFSGLQFPNYSSELNVNALELDDSALYLCASSLAGGSQETQYFGPGTRLLVL.

J is TRBJ2-7 and V is TRBV5-5; TRBD1 is a possible D gene (6 bases). V was cut by 6 bases and J by 0 bases, with 16 bases left in between. CDR1 is SGHKS and CDR2 is YYEKEE in the germline V gene (reference sequence). CDR3 length: 15 residues. CDR3 DNA sequence: TGTGCCAGCACGTCCAAGGACAGACCCTCCTACGAGCAGTACTTC. Translation: CASTSKDRPSYEQYF. The whole variable domain, remainder taken from reference TRBV5-5 and TRBJ2-7, is DAGVTQSPTHLIKTRGQQVTLRCSPISGHKSVSWYQQVLGQGPQFIFQYYEKEERGRGNFPDRFSARQFPNYSSELNVNALLLGDSALYLCASTSKDRPSYEQYFGPGTRLTVT.

This rearrangement joins TRBV18 to TRBJ1-1; D is perhaps TRBD1 (5 bases). Trimming removed 1 base from V and 3 bases from J, with 9 bases in between. This CDR3 has 14 amino acids. The germline gives CDR1 KGHSH, CDR2 LQKENI. CDR3 sequence reads: CASSPRGVDTEAFF. The CDR3 region has the DNA TGTGCCAGCTCACCACGGGGCGTGGACACTGAAGCTTTCTTT.

V and J are TRBV14 and TRBJ1-2, with D possibly TRBD1 on 5 matching bases. The germline V gene encodes CDR1 SGHDN and CDR2 FVKESK. CDR3 length equals 13 residues. The ends were cut back, 3 bases at V and 2 bases at J, with 7 bases in the middle. The DNA of the CDR3 is TGTGCCAGCAGCCAGACAGAGAACTATGGCTACACCTTC. Translated: CASSQTENYGYTF.

The rearrangement links TRBV7-2 to TRBJ2-3; D possibly corresponds to TRBD2 (5 bases). Trimming removed 5 bases from V and 1 base from J, with 10 bases in between. The CDR3 totals 14 residues. Germline CDR1 SGHTA, CDR2 FQGNSA. The CDR3 is CASSTSAGTDTQYF. DNA of the CDR3: TGTGCCAGCAGCACGTCAGCGGGCACAGATACGCAGTATTTT.

The chain joins TRBV27 to TRBJ2-1; 9 bases match TRBD1. V shed 6 bases, J shed 8 bases, and the junction held 5 bases outside the gene matches. CDR3 size: 13 residues. Per germline, CDR1 MNHEY and CDR2 SMNVEV (reference sequence). The CDR3 reads CASSGQGTHEQFF. CDR3 in DNA: TGTGCCAGCAGCGGACAGGGGACCCATGAGCAGTTCTTC.

This clone was seen just once. The chain combines TRBV5-1 with TRBJ1-6; 9 positions match TRBD1. With V trimmed by 7 bases and J by 9 bases, 2 bases remained unmatched. Per the germline V gene, CDR1 is SGHRS and CDR2 is YFSETQ. CDR3 length equals 12 residues. CDR3 coding DNA: TGCGCCAGCGGGACAGGGCTTTCACCCCTCCACTTT. Translated: CASGTGLSPLHF.

This clone is a singleton in its sample. The V call is TRBV5-5, the J call TRBJ2-7; 8 bases map to TRBD1. Germline assignment: CDR1 SGHKS and CDR2 YYEKEE (reference sequence). V was pared by 0 bases and J by 6 bases, with 2 bases of the junction left unmatched. This CDR3 is 13 amino acids long. This chain's CDR3 is CASSLGQGPEQYF. CDR3 in DNA: TGTGCCAGCAGCTTGGGACAGGGGCCCGAGCAGTACTTC.

The V and J genes are TRBV5-1 and TRBJ1-4, with 8 positions matching TRBD1. CDR1 and CDR2 from the germline V gene are SGHRS and YFSETQ. There are 15 residues in the CDR3. J gave up 2 bases and V 4 bases, and 4 bases lay outside the gene matches. The CDR3 loop is CASSRQGMTNEKLFF. The CDR3 DNA follows: TGCGCCAGCAGCCGACAGGGGATGACTAATGAAAAACTGTTTTTT.

This rearrangement joins TRBV19 to TRBJ2-1; D is uncertain. CDR1 and CDR2 from the germline V gene are LNHDA and SQIVND (reference sequence). CDR3 size: 12 residues. Trimming cost V 3 bases and J 6 bases, with 6 bases left between them. The CDR3 reads CASSIPLNEQFF. The CDR3 nucleotides read TGTGCCAGTAGTATCCCCCTCAATGAGCAGTTCTTC.

About this clone: An end of the junction does not agree with germline; a read error may underlie this. This chain uses TRBV7-9 with TRBJ1-1; D perhaps matches TRBD1 (6 bases). Germline CDR1 is SEHNR and CDR2 is FQNEAQ (reference sequence). The CDR3 covers 12 residues. CDR3 sequence reads: CSSSSLGGAAFF. The DNA for the CDR3 is TGTTCCAGCAGCTCCCTCGGGGGGGCAGCTTTCTTT.

This rearrangement joins TRBV7-8 to TRBJ1-1; 9 bases align to TRBD1. The CDR3 extends over 15 amino acids. V shed 5 bases and J 2 bases; nucleotides not matched to a gene: 6. Looked up from germline, CDR1 is SGHVS and CDR2 is FQNEAQ. Here the CDR3 reads CASSTWGQGNTEAFF. In nucleotides, the CDR3 is TGTGCCAGCAGCACGTGGGGACAGGGAAACACTGAAGCTTTCTTT.

This chain joins TRBV11-3 and TRBJ1-1; D is unresolved. V lost 0 bases and J lost 2, with 4 bases in between. Germline CDR1 is SGHNT and CDR2 is YENEEA. The CDR3 is 13 residues long. The CDR3: CASSLDSNTEAFF. The DNA for the CDR3 is TGTGCCAGCAGCTTAGACAGTAACACTGAAGCTTTCTTT.

V is TRBV20-1 and J is TRBJ2-7, with a tentative D call TRBD1 (5 bases). The germline CDR1 and CDR2 sequences are DFQATT and SNEGSKA (reference sequence). V lost 4 bases and J 3 bases, leaving 7 bases between the germline ends. The CDR3 is 11 residues long. CDR3 region: CSAMTDYEQYF. The CDR3 DNA reads as TGCAGTGCTATGACAGACTACGAGCAGTACTTC.

The gene calls are TRBV6-6 and TRBJ2-2; the match to TRBD2 covers 9 bases. V dropped 5 bases and J dropped 4; count of bases not matched to a gene: 8. Per the germline V gene, CDR1 is MNHNY and CDR2 is SVGAGI (reference sequence). The CDR3 has 16 amino acids. The CDR3 DNA reads TGTGCCAGCAGTCGGCAGACTAGCGGACCCACCGGGGAGCTGTTTTTT. Translated: CASSRQTSGPTGELFF.

The V gene is TRBV11-2, the J gene TRBJ2-1, with D unresolved. The CDR3 runs to 11 residues. CDR1 is SGHAT and CDR2 is FQNNGV in the germline V gene. V was cut by 3 bases and J by 9 bases, with 6 bases left in between. The CDR3 DNA is TGTGCCAGCAGCTTCTATTTTGAGCAGTTCTTC. This translates into CASSFYFEQFF.

The chain combines TRBV7-9 with TRBJ1-1, with D unclear. The CDR3 has 12 residues. Germline V gene sequence: CDR1 SEHNR, CDR2 FQNEAQ (reference sequence). V was clipped by 3 bases and J by 4 bases, with 6 bases between them. The CDR3 reads CASSLSVTEAFF. The CDR3 DNA follows: TGTGCCAGCAGCTTGTCAGTCACTGAAGCTTTCTTT.

In DNA form, the CDR3 reads TGTGCCAGCAGCTTAGTCGGGGGAAGCAATCAGCCCCAGCATTTT. Translation gives CASSLVGGSNQPQHF. The chain uses TRBV7-2 and TRBJ1-5; D is perhaps TRBD1 (5 bases). The CDR3 extends over 15 amino acids. Germline V gene lookup returns CDR1 SGHTA and CDR2 FQGNSA. Between the trimmed V and J ends, which lost 1 base and 1 base, there was a span of 8 bases.

The J gene is TRBJ2-1, the V gene TRBV27; 7 bases line up with TRBD1. Trimming at V came to 8 bases and at J to 4 bases, leaving 8 bases not matched to a gene. Per germline, CDR1 MNHEY and CDR2 SMNVEV (reference sequence). The CDR3 runs 14 residues. CDR3 coding DNA: TGTGCCAGCGGGCCCCTGGGACAGTACAATGAGCAGTTCTTC. Its translation: CASGPLGQYNEQFF.

The V and J genes are TRBV5-4 and TRBJ1-1; possibly TRBD1 for D (5 bases). The CDR3 runs 15 residues. Germline CDR1 is SGHNT and CDR2 is YYREEE (reference sequence). The V end lost 1 base, the J end lost 0 bases, and 10 bases lay between the germline ends. CDR3 sequence reads: CASSLPQGMNTEAFF. The CDR3 nucleotides read TGTGCCAGCAGCTTGCCGCAGGGCATGAACACTGAAGCTTTCTTT.

The rearrangement links TRBV5-1 to TRBJ1-4, with D unclear. The germline V and J ends were trimmed by 0 bases and 0 bases, with 6 bases remaining between them. The germline CDR1 and CDR2 sequences are SGHRS and YFSETQ. The CDR3 is 15 residues long. CDR3 DNA sequence: TGCGCCAGCAGCTTGGCCCGGGCAACTAATGAAAAACTGTTTTTT. This encodes CASSLARATNEKLFF. The variable domain in full, with the rest retrieved from reference TRBV5-1 and TRBJ1-4, is KAGVTQTPRYLIKTRGQQVTLSCSPISGHRSVSWYQQTPGQGLQFLFEYFSETQRNKGNFPGRFSGRQFSNSRSEMNVSTLELGDSALYLCASSLARATNEKLFFGSGTQLSVL.